The T cell receptor beta chain under discussion was sequenced for a study of blood T cell repertoires in COVID-19. Germline V gene sequence: CDR1 SGHRS, CDR2 YFSETQ. The V and J ends lost 0 bases and 4 bases respectively, with 10 bases between them. The CDR3 is 14 residues long. Clones were sequenced by immunoSEQ multiplex PCR, and TCRdb holds only the in-frame ones, with some missing. The sample shows about 140,000 clones, approximately 86% of them seen only once. This rearrangement joins TRBV5-1 to TRBJ1-2; the D gene is possibly TRBD1 (6 bases). The TCR originated in a woman in her fifties or sixties with acute or convalescent COVID-19. Sequencing input: peripheral blood. DNA for the CDR3: TGCGCCAGCAGCTTGGAGGGCAGGGGCTATGGCTACACCTTC. Amino acids: CASSLEGRGYGYTF.